These 9 T cell receptor beta chains originate from one sample sequenced in a study of cytomegalovirus exposure and HLA in healthy donors. Profiled with immunoSEQ multiplex PCR; TCRdb holds only in-frame clones, not every one. The sample holds 100,000 or so clones, around 87% seen once. Sequencing was carried out using PBMCs. Every receptor here comes from a woman younger than 35 in good health and CMV-seropositive.

This clone was detected a few times. This chain joins TRBV11-3 and TRBJ2-7; 8 bases agree with TRBD1. The CDR3 has 15 amino acids. V shed 5 bases, J shed 5 bases, and the junction held 11 bases outside the gene matches. The germline V gene encodes CDR1 SGHNT and CDR2 YENEEA. In DNA, the CDR3 is TGTGCCAGCAGCGCCTATCAGGGGGCTCTCGACGAGCAGTACTTC. Translation: CASSAYQGALDEQYF.

The V gene is TRBV7-9, the J gene TRBJ2-7; TRBD2 aligns across 7 bases. The junction had 16 bases not matched to a gene; V was cut back by 1 base and J by 4 bases. This CDR3 is 18 amino acids long. The germline V gene has CDR1 SEHNR and CDR2 FQNEAQ (reference sequence). The CDR3 DNA reads TGTGCCAGCAGCTTAGTCCCCCTGGGTCAGCGGGGCCAGTACGAGCAGTACTTC. Translated, it gives CASSLVPLGQRGQYEQYF. The whole variable domain, remainder taken from reference TRBV7-9 and TRBJ2-7, is DTGVSQNPRHKITKRGQNVTFRCDPISEHNRLYWYRQTLGQGPEFLTYFQNEAQLEKSRLLSDRFSAERPKGSFSTLEIQRTEQGDSAMYLCASSLVPLGQRGQYEQYFGPGTRLTVT.

The chain combines TRBV6-1 with TRBJ1-5; 10 bases are a match to TRBD1. Germline V gene data show CDR1 as MNHNS and CDR2 as SASEGT. The CDR3 has 13 amino acids. The J segment lost 4 bases and the V segment lost 11 bases, leaving 5 bases of the junction unmatched. CDR3 amino acids: CAGQGQGNQPQHF. The CDR3 DNA sequence: TGTGCCGGTCAGGGACAGGGGAATCAGCCCCAGCATTTT.

The genes are TRBV7-8 and TRBJ1-2; 7 nucleotides agree with TRBD1. Per germline, CDR1 SGHVS and CDR2 FQNEAQ. The CDR3 totals 14 residues. V shed 1 base, J shed 6 bases, and the junction held 5 bases outside the gene matches. CDR3 sequence: CASSLEARGHGYTF. The CDR3 DNA follows: TGTGCCAGCAGCTTAGAGGCAAGGGGGCATGGCTACACCTTC. Together with reference TRBV7-8 and TRBJ1-2, the CDR3 gives the full variable domain: GAGVSQSPRYKVAKRGQDVALRCDPISGHVSLFWYQQALGQGPEFLTYFQNEAQLDKSGLPSDRFFAERPEGSVSTLKIQRTQQEDSAVYLCASSLEARGHGYTFGSGTRLTVV.

In its sample, this clone was seen once. V is TRBV19 and J is TRBJ2-1; D unclear. CDR1 is LNHDA, CDR2 SQIVND, per germline (reference sequence). This CDR3 is built from 12 residues. V lost 1 base and J 6 bases, leaving 4 bases between the germline ends. The DNA for the CDR3 is TGTGCCAGTAGTATAGTCCTCAATGAGCAGTTCTTC. This gives the protein CASSIVLNEQFF.

The chain carries TRBV9 and TRBJ1-1, with D possibly TRBD1 on 5 matching bases. Germline values: CDR1 SGDLS, CDR2 YYNGEE. This CDR3 is built from 19 residues. V lost 4 bases, J lost 0 bases, and 25 bases lay in between. The CDR3 spells CASSSDPGGLSHMNTEAFF. The DNA for the CDR3 is TGTGCCAGCAGCTCCGATCCTGGGGGACTCAGCCATATGAACACTGAAGCTTTCTTT.

This clone was seen once. The genes are TRBV7-9 and TRBJ1-4, with 10 bases aligning to TRBD1. The CDR3 is made up of 17 amino acids. Losses at the gene ends were 0 bases for V and 3 bases for J; bases not matched to a gene: 4. CDR1 SEHNR and CDR2 FQNEAQ come from the germline V gene (reference sequence). This chain's CDR3 is CASSLADRGWPNEKLFF. CDR3 coding DNA: TGTGCCAGCAGCTTAGCGGACAGGGGGTGGCCTAATGAAAAACTGTTTTTT.

The chain has TRBV21-1 and TRBJ2-7; the table's D call TRBD1 went unverified against the DNA. TRBV21-1 is a documented pseudogene. The CDR3 has 14 residues. Here the CDR3 DNA reads TGTGCCAGCAACGCCGGGACACCTACCTACGAGCAGTACTTC. Amino acid sequence: CASNAGTPTYEQYF.

This clone was seen only a few times. This chain uses TRBV7-9 with TRBJ2-7, with TRBD2 matching over 7 bases. Trimming removed 4 bases from V and 3 bases from J; junction bases left unmatched: 6. The CDR3 has 14 residues. Germline CDR1 reads SEHNR; CDR2 reads FQNEAQ (reference sequence). The CDR3 loop reads CASSSGLAGYEQYF. DNA for the CDR3: TGTGCCAGCAGCTCGGGGTTAGCGGGCTACGAGCAGTACTTC.